This passage covers 5 T cell receptor beta chains from one sample sequenced in a study of T-cell memory formation after mild COVID-19. TCRdb called the 5' RACE reads again in MiXCR, with one record for every CDR3 protein. The sample has approximately 500,000 distinct CDR3 sequences; approximately 23% are singletons. The specimen sequenced was PBMCs or a T cell subset sorted from them (not recorded which). These receptors were taken from an adult woman who had mild COVID-19 (a few samples of this study predate the infection). Cell type and time point are not known.

V and J are TRBV14 and TRBJ2-5; 11 bases are a match to TRBD2. This CDR3 comprises 18 residues. V lost 6 bases and J lost 1; bases outside the gene matches: 13. Germline-derived CDR1 and CDR2 are SGHDN and FVKESK. The CDR3 bases are TGTGCCAGCAGTCCTGGAAATCGACTAGCGGGGATCCAAGAGACCCAGTACTTC. It specifies CASSPGNRLAGIQETQYF.

Many counts were recorded for this clonotype. In nucleotides, the CDR3 is TGCGCCAGCAGCCAAGATGAAGCCTACGAGCAGTACTTC. Amino acids: CASSQDEAYEQYF. The chain employs TRBV4-1 and TRBJ2-7; D is ambiguous. Germline CDR1 reads MGHRA; CDR2 reads YSYEKL. V dropped 0 bases and J dropped 2 bases, with 5 bases sitting between them. CDR3 length: 13 amino acids.

This clonotype was seen many times. The rearrangement links TRBV11-2 to TRBJ2-1, with TRBD2 matching 8 bases. CDR3 size: 17 residues. Unmatched junction bases numbered 15, after V lost 3 bases and J lost 8 bases. CDR1 is SGHAT, CDR2 FQNNGV, per germline. The CDR3 protein is CASSLSTGGPRSYEQFF. CDR3 sequence (DNA): TGTGCCAGCAGCTTGTCAACGGGAGGGCCTCGTTCCTATGAGCAGTTCTTC. Full variable domain (rest looked up from reference TRBV11-2 and TRBJ2-1): EAGVAQSPRYKIIEKRQSVAFWCNPISGHATLYWYQQILGQGPKLLIQFQNNGVVDDSQLPKDRFSAERLKGVDSTLKIQPAKLEDSAVYLCASSLSTGGPRSYEQFFGPGTRLTVL.

There are a few counts of this clonotype. This chain connects TRBV30 to TRBJ1-1; 9 bases align to TRBD1. J gave up 1 base and V 0 bases, and 9 bases lay outside the gene matches. The CDR3 is 17 amino acids. CDR1 is GTSNPN, CDR2 SVGIG, per germline (reference sequence). As DNA, the CDR3 is TGTGCCTGGAGTGTTAAAGACAGGGGGTTCACGAACACTGAAGCTTTCTTT. Protein product: CAWSVKDRGFTNTEAFF.

This clonotype was observed a few times. The rearrangement links TRBV29-1 to TRBJ2-1; a weak D match, TRBD1 (5 bases). CDR1 is SQVTM and CDR2 is ANQGSEA in the germline V gene. The length of the CDR3 is 14 residues. V gave up 6 bases and J gave up 3 bases, with 15 bases separating them. CDR3 DNA sequence: TGCAGCGTGCTGGGTAAAGGGGTCTACAATGAGCAGTTCTTC. As protein: CSVLGKGVYNEQFF.